This entry lists 20 T cell receptor beta chains sequenced from one sample in a study of blood T cell repertoires in COVID-19. The data were produced by immunoSEQ multiplex PCR, yet TCRdb's version contains in-frame clones alone and is incomplete. The sample includes about 32,000 clones, 65% to 90% of them seen just once. The specimen was peripheral blood. Receptors originate from a woman over 75 with active or convalescent COVID-19.

The chain recombines TRBV30 with TRBJ1-6, with D tentatively TRBD1 (5 bases). This CDR3 is 13 amino acids long. V dropped 2 bases and J dropped 8 bases, with 10 bases sitting between them. Germline CDR1 is GTSNPN and CDR2 is SVGIG (reference sequence). CDR3 protein: CAWSLQDDSPLHF. CDR3 in DNA: TGTGCCTGGAGTCTACAGGACGATTCACCCCTCCACTTT. The full variable domain, in which reference TRBV30 and TRBJ1-6 provide the parts outside the CDR3, is SQTIHQWPATLVQPVGSPLSLECTVEGTSNPNLYWYRQAAGRGLQLLFYSVGIGQISSEVPQNLSASRPQDRQFILSSKKLLLSDSGFYLCAWSLQDDSPLHFGNGTRLTVT.

A few counts support this clone. This chain connects TRBV7-2 to TRBJ1-5; D remains ambiguous. Germline CDR1 reads SGHTA; CDR2 reads FQGNSA. Trimming cost V 2 bases and J 6 bases, with 8 bases left between them. The CDR3 runs to 13 residues. CDR3 DNA: TGTGCCAGCAGCTTACGAGGGCTTCAGCCCCAGCATTTT. Its translation: CASSLRGLQPQHF.

This clone was seen just once. The chain has TRBV28 and TRBJ1-4; 8 bases are a match to TRBD1. V trimming: 2 bases; J trimming: 7 bases; junction bases outside the gene matches: 3. Germline CDR1 and CDR2: MDHEN and SYDVKM. The CDR3 has 14 amino acids. As DNA, the CDR3 is TGTGCCAGCAGTTTACAGGGGGCGGGTGAAAAACTGTTTTTT. It specifies CASSLQGAGEKLFF.

The V gene is TRBV27, the J gene TRBJ2-7; 7 bases fit TRBD2. This CDR3 has 12 amino acids. V trimming: 5 bases; J trimming: 5 bases; junction bases outside the gene matches: 3. Germline V CDR1 and CDR2: MNHEY, SMNVEV (reference sequence). CDR3 DNA sequence: TGTGCCAGCAGTCGGGGGGTGAACGAGCAGTACTTC. Its translation is CASSRGVNEQYF.

The chain carries TRBV3-1 (or the pseudogene TRBV3-2) and TRBJ2-3; 10 positions agree with TRBD2. Trimming took 4 bases from V and 1 from J; bases not matched to a gene: 5. This CDR3 has 16 amino acids. Germline V gives CDR1 LGHDT, CDR2 YNNKEL (reference sequence). The CDR3 reads CASSPFGTSGTDTQYF. The DNA of the CDR3 is TGTGCCAGCAGCCCCTTCGGGACTAGCGGCACAGATACGCAGTATTTT.

The chain recombines TRBV27 with TRBJ2-7; TRBD2 agrees at 11 bases. The CDR3 is made up of 17 amino acids. Germline CDR1 reads MNHEY; CDR2 reads SMNVEV (reference sequence). V was pared by 5 bases and J by 2 bases, with 11 bases of the junction left unmatched. The DNA for the CDR3 is TGTGCCAGCAGTGTGAGAGTAGCGGGGGGGGACACCTACGAGCAGTACTTC. Translating it yields CASSVRVAGGDTYEQYF.

V usage is TRBV5-1 and J usage is TRBJ2-6, with TRBD2 as a possible D gene (6 bases). Germline CDR1 is SGHRS and CDR2 is YFSETQ. V lost 0 bases and J lost 0, with 13 bases in between. The CDR3 runs 18 residues. The CDR3 nucleotides are TGCGCCAGCAGCTTGGAGCCTAGCGTGCTCTCTGGGGCCAACGTCCTGACTTTC. Residues: CASSLEPSVLSGANVLTF.

The chain is built from TRBV28 and TRBJ2-7; 8 bases line up with TRBD1. Germline assignment: CDR1 MDHEN and CDR2 SYDVKM. Trimming removed 7 bases from V and 2 bases from J; junction bases left unmatched: 7. This CDR3 region has 14 residues. Here the CDR3 reads CASTGGDRTYEQYF. The CDR3 nucleotides read TGTGCCAGCACTGGTGGGGACAGGACCTACGAGCAGTACTTC.

This rearrangement joins TRBV4-2 to TRBJ2-3; 7 positions agree with TRBD2. V was clipped by 4 bases and J by 2 bases; unmatched bases: 6. CDR3 length: 15 residues. Germline values: CDR1 LGHNA, CDR2 YNFKEQ. In DNA form, the CDR3 reads TGTGCCAGCAGCCCCCAGCGGGGTTACACAGATACGCAGTATTTT. The encoded protein is CASSPQRGYTDTQYF.

The rearrangement links TRBV15 to TRBJ1-4, with 7 nucleotides matching TRBD1. The junction had 9 bases not matched to a gene; V was cut back by 0 bases and J by 2 bases. CDR3 size: 18 residues. Germline V lookup: CDR1 LNHNV, CDR2 YYDKDF (reference sequence). CDR3 coding DNA: TGTGCCACCAGCAGAGATGGGCGGAGGGGGCTCACTAATGAAAAACTGTTTTTT. It is translated as CATSRDGRRGLTNEKLFF.

This clone came up once. V and J are TRBV5-1 and TRBJ2-3; D gene unclear. Germline loops: CDR1 SGHRS, CDR2 YFSETQ. The ends were cut back, 0 bases at V and 2 bases at J, with 10 bases in the middle. The CDR3 loop spans 15 amino acids. The CDR3 coding sequence is TGCGCCAGCAGCTTGGTTGGCGGTTACACAGATACGCAGTATTTT. Its translation is CASSLVGGYTDTQYF. Supplemented by reference TRBV5-1 and TRBJ2-3, the full variable domain reads KAGVTQTPRYLIKTRGQQVTLSCSPISGHRSVSWYQQTPGQGLQFLFEYFSETQRNKGNFPGRFSGRQFSNSRSEMNVSTLELGDSALYLCASSLVGGYTDTQYFGPGTRLTVL.

The V gene is TRBV6-5, the J gene TRBJ1-2; perhaps TRBD1 as D (6 bases). Trimming shortened V by 5 bases and J by 4 bases, and 11 bases separated the two germline ends. The CDR3 has 13 amino acids. Germline CDR1 reads MNHEY; CDR2 reads SVGAGI. CDR3 region: CASSPGQSYGYTF. In DNA, the CDR3 is TGTGCCAGCAGTCCTGGACAGAGCTATGGCTACACCTTC.

This clone was seen just once. This chain joins TRBV4-2 and TRBJ2-5; 12 bases fit TRBD2. This CDR3 comprises 18 residues. With 1 base clipped from V and 5 bases from J, the junction kept 11 bases outside the gene matches. Germline CDR1 and CDR2: LGHNA and YNFKEQ. CDR3 in amino acids: CASSQGLAGGRIAETQYF. For the CDR3, the DNA is TGTGCCAGCAGCCAAGGCCTAGCGGGGGGGCGGATTGCGGAGACCCAGTACTTC.

The CDR3 nucleotides read TGTGCCAGCAGCAACAGGTTAAAAAGCTCTGGAAACACCATATATTTT. It encodes CASSNRLKSSGNTIYF. This rearrangement joins TRBV13 to TRBJ1-3; tentative D call: TRBD1 (5 bases). The CDR3 has 16 residues. The ends were cut back, 5 bases at V and 0 bases at J, with 14 bases in the middle. Looked up from germline, CDR1 is PRHDT and CDR2 is FYEKMQ (reference sequence).

This clone appeared a single time. This chain uses TRBV5-4 with TRBJ2-3, with D possibly TRBD1 on 6 matching bases. Per germline, CDR1 SGHNT and CDR2 YYREEE (reference sequence). The V and J ends lost 4 bases and 3 bases respectively, with 9 bases between them. CDR3 length: 13 residues. This CDR3 is CASSRRGTDTQYF. The CDR3 DNA follows: TGTGCCAGCAGCCGTAGGGGGACAGATACGCAGTATTTT.

Only one count was recorded for this clone. This chain joins TRBV20-1 and TRBJ2-1; 9 bases line up with TRBD2. This CDR3 region has 15 residues. V was pared by 3 bases and J by 5 bases, with 8 bases of the junction left unmatched. The V gene's germline CDR1 is DFQATT and CDR2 SNEGSKA (reference sequence). The CDR3 DNA is TGCAGTGCTAGTTTAGCGGGAGCGGGGAACAATGAGCAGTTCTTC. Protein product: CSASLAGAGNNEQFF.

The V gene is TRBV5-6, the J gene TRBJ2-3; D remains unclear. From germline, CDR1 is SGHDT and CDR2 YYEEEE. Between the trimmed V and J ends, which lost 3 bases and 4 bases, there was a span of 9 bases. This CDR3 contains 13 residues. The DNA for the CDR3 is TGTGCCAGCAGCTCCACCACAGCAGATACGCAGTATTTT. It codes for CASSSTTADTQYF.

This chain links TRBV7-3 with TRBJ2-7; 7 nucleotides agree with TRBD1. J lost 2 bases, V lost 11 bases, and 9 bases had no gene match. Germline loops: CDR1 SGHTA, CDR2 FQGTGA. CDR3 length: 13 residues. CDR3 sequence (DNA): TGTGCCCATGGGACAGACAGACCCTACGAGCAGTACTTC. Its translation: CAHGTDRPYEQYF. The complete variable domain, with remaining parts taken from reference TRBV7-3 and TRBJ2-7, reads GAGVSQTPSNKVTEKGKYVELRCDPISGHTALYWYRQSLGQGPEFLIYFQGTGAADDSGLPNDRFFAVRPEGSVSTLKIQRTERGDSAVYLCAHGTDRPYEQYFGPGTRLTVT.

V and J are TRBV6-2 or TRBV6-3 and TRBJ1-3; D uncertain. The V gene's germline CDR1 is MNHEY and CDR2 SVGEGT. V lost 4 bases and J lost 0, with 7 bases in between. The CDR3 contains 14 residues. The CDR3 here is CASSFRASGNTIYF. The DNA for the CDR3 is TGTGCCAGCAGTTTTCGCGCCTCTGGAAACACCATATATTTT.

This clone was observed a single time. This chain connects TRBV7-9 to TRBJ2-3; 7 bases are shared with TRBD2. Germline lookup yields CDR1 SEHNR and CDR2 FQNEAQ (reference sequence). The V gene end was trimmed by 5 bases and the J gene end by 0 bases; junction bases not matched to a gene: 8. CDR3 length: 16 residues. CDR3 protein: CASSRRGGLSTDTQYF. The CDR3 nucleotides are TGTGCCAGCAGCCGACGGGGAGGGCTTAGCACAGATACGCAGTATTTT.